Included here is one T cell receptor beta chain sequence, with context. Authors' methods: Using reference gene primer amplification, nucleated cell counts were estimated. The data were produced by immunoSEQ multiplex PCR, yet TCRdb's version contains in-frame clones alone and is incomplete. Clonal size and the V and J genes are those of that table, whereas D and trimming came from the DNA. Among some 52,000 clones listed, approximately 89% were seen once. This sample was included in a study of blood T cell repertoires in COVID-19. About the research overall: Samples came from the United States, Italy and Spain, spanning acute and convalescent COVID-19.

In germline, CDR1 is MNHEY, CDR2 SMNVEV (reference sequence). Trimming took 5 bases from V and 0 from J; bases not matched to a gene: 10. CDR3 length: 18 residues. Material: peripheral blood. The chain is built from TRBV27 and TRBJ2-3, with 11 bases matching TRBD2. This clonotype was obtained from a man aged 60-69 years with active COVID-19. CDR3 amino acids: CASSRRLAGRLSTDTQYF. The CDR3 nucleotides are TGTGCCAGCAGTCGCAGACTAGCGGGAAGGCTGAGCACAGATACGCAGTATTTT.